The 30 T cell receptor beta chains below were found in one sample sequenced in a study of Graves' ophthalmopathy and Graves' hyperthyroidism. TCR beta CDR3 amplification used RNA transcripts. Amplification began with first-round RT-PCR using HTBI primers, then second-round multiplex PCR was performed. TCRdb reanalysed the multiplex PCR reads using MiXCR and keeps one entry per CDR3 protein. The sample lists 900,000 to 1,200,000 distinct CDR3 sequences; less than 45% were seen once. Sequenced sample: peripheral blood or thyroid tissue (not recorded which). All receptors derive from an adult man with Graves' hyperthyroidism.

About this clonotype: A single base separates this from a much larger clone, so it may be a read error. The chain is built from TRBV20-1 and TRBJ1-1; D gene ambiguous. The germline gives CDR1 DFQATT, CDR2 SNEGSKA (reference sequence). This CDR3 is built from 14 residues. CDR3 nucleotide sequence: TGCAGTGCTAGTGGCCAGCACATGAACACTGAAGTTTTCTTT. Translation: CSASGQHMNTEVFF.

The chain is built from TRBV9 and TRBJ1-1; 12 bases fit TRBD1. Germline V gives CDR1 SGDLS, CDR2 YYNGEE. CDR3 length: 17 residues. With 4 bases clipped from V and 0 bases from J, the junction kept 7 bases outside the gene matches. CDR3 DNA: TGTGCCAGCAGCTTCTCCGGGACAGGGGGCTTGAACACTGAAGCTTTCTTT. It specifies CASSFSGTGGLNTEAFF.

V gene TRBV3-1 combines with J gene TRBJ2-5, with a tentative D call TRBD2 (5 bases). Germline V lookup: CDR1 LGHDT, CDR2 YNNKEL (reference sequence). The CDR3 length is 13 residues. V was trimmed by 4 bases and J by 9 bases, leaving 15 bases between them. CDR3 region: CASSLLGGQPQYF. CDR3 nucleotides: TGTGCCAGCAGCCTATTAGGCGGGCAGCCCCAGTACTTC.

Ten or more counts support this clonotype. The V gene is TRBV29-1, the J gene TRBJ1-1, with D possibly being TRBD1 (6 bases). The germline gives CDR1 SQVTM, CDR2 ANQGSEA. This CDR3 comprises 14 residues. V was clipped by 7 bases and J by 1 base, with 16 bases between them. CDR3 nucleotide sequence: TGCAGCGGGGGGGACATCGGGCCGAACACTGAAGCTTTCTTT. It encodes CSGGDIGPNTEAFF.

V gene TRBV4-3 combines with J gene TRBJ2-5, with D uncertain. V was cut by 0 bases and J by 7 bases, with 9 bases left in between. This CDR3 is 13 amino acids long. From germline, CDR1 is LGHNA and CDR2 YSLEER. The CDR3 region is CASSQEAVGTQYF. The CDR3 region has the DNA TGCGCCAGCAGCCAAGAGGCGGTGGGGACCCAGTACTTC.

The V call is TRBV19, the J call TRBJ2-2, with D possibly matching TRBD2 (6 bases). Per germline, CDR1 LNHDA and CDR2 SQIVND (reference sequence). V shed 3 bases and J shed 6 bases, with 8 bases lying between them. The CDR3 runs 13 residues. The CDR3 sequence is CASSIREAGELFF. CDR3 nucleotide sequence: TGTGCCAGTAGTATTAGGGAGGCCGGGGAGCTGTTTTTT.

In its sample, this clonotype was seen many times. The rearrangement uses TRBV7-8 and TRBJ2-7; TRBD2 matches 7 bases. CDR3 size: 15 residues. After removal of 1 base from V and 4 bases from J, the junction contained 7 bases not matched to a gene. CDR1 is SGHVS, CDR2 FQNEAQ, per germline. Here the CDR3 reads CASSLEGGSGYEQYF. For the CDR3, the DNA is TGTGCCAGCAGCTTAGAGGGCGGGAGTGGGTACGAGCAGTACTTC.

This clonotype was counted at least ten times. CDR3 coding DNA: TGTGCCAGCAGCTGGGGACCTTCCTACGAGCAGTACTTC. This sequence encodes CASSWGPSYEQYF. The chain carries TRBV7-3 and TRBJ2-7; D is tentatively TRBD1 or TRBD2 (5 bases each). This CDR3 region has 13 residues. Trimming took off 4 bases at V and 1 base at J, with 8 bases between the two ends. CDR1 and CDR2 (germline): SGHTA, FQGTGA.

The V call is TRBV12-5, the J call TRBJ1-1, with D perhaps matching TRBD1 (5 bases). The CDR3 has 16 amino acids. With 1 base removed from V and 1 base from J, the gap between germline ends came to 13 bases. Germline lookup yields CDR1 LGHNT and CDR2 FRNRAP. In DNA form, the CDR3 reads TGTGCTAGTGGTTTGGGAAAGGGGACCGCGAACACTGAAGCTTTCTTT. Translation: CASGLGKGTANTEAFF.

Ten or more counts support this clonotype. This chain links TRBV7-2 with TRBJ2-7, with D unresolved. Germline lookup yields CDR1 SGHTA and CDR2 FQGNSA. The CDR3 is 11 residues long. Trimming shortened V by 1 base and J by 5 bases, and 3 bases separated the two germline ends. CDR3 sequence reads: CASSLVHEQYF. The CDR3, as DNA: TGTGCCAGCAGCTTAGTCCACGAGCAGTACTTC.

Of note for this clonotype: The junction does not match germline at one end; this may be a read error. The chain couples TRBV7-9 to TRBJ1-4, with D maybe TRBD1 (5 bases). Germline loops: CDR1 SEHNR, CDR2 FQNEAQ (reference sequence). The CDR3 covers 16 residues. CDR3 DNA: TGTGCCAGCGGCTTGGCCAGGCAGGGAAAAAATGAAAAACTGTTTTTT. Protein product: CASGLARQGKNEKLFF.

This clonotype was seen repeatedly, ten times or more. This sequence joins TRBV10-3 and TRBJ1-5; D perhaps matches TRBD1 (6 bases). This CDR3 is 15 amino acids long. With 0 bases removed from V and 5 bases from J, the gap between germline ends came to 11 bases. CDR1 is ENHRY, CDR2 SYGVKD, per germline. The DNA for the CDR3 is TGTGCCATCAGTGAGTCGGCAGGGGTAGATCAGCCCCAGCATTTT. Translated, it gives CAISESAGVDQPQHF.

The chain is built from TRBV9 and TRBJ2-2; D might be TRBD1 or TRBD2, each matching 5 bases. The V gene lost 4 bases and the J gene lost 3 bases, with 13 bases spanning the gap. The CDR3 covers 15 residues. Germline V gene sequence: CDR1 SGDLS, CDR2 YYNGEE. The CDR3 loop is CASSPGGGDTGELFF. CDR3 nucleotides: TGTGCCAGCAGCCCAGGTGGGGGTGACACCGGGGAGCTGTTTTTT.

This clonotype was detected many times. The chain employs TRBV7-6 and TRBJ1-1; D is uncertain. Germline V gene data show CDR1 as SGHVS and CDR2 as FNYEAQ. The CDR3 contains 15 residues. Trimming removed 4 bases from V and 1 base from J, with 13 bases in between. The CDR3 region has the DNA TGTGCCAGCAGCTCGCCATACAGCTCGAACACTGAAGCTTTCTTT. This sequence encodes CASSSPYSSNTEAFF.

This clonotype was counted once. The junction departs from the called germline gene at one end, perhaps through a read error. This chain links TRBV5-1 with TRBJ1-1; no clear D gene. CDR3 length: 15 amino acids. Germline CDR1 and CDR2: SGHRS and YFSETQ. The CDR3 DNA reads as TGTGCCAGCAGTTCGGCGACCGGAATGAACACTGAAGCTTTCTTT. Translated, it gives CASSSATGMNTEAFF.

Notes on this clonotype: A single base separates this from a much larger clone, so it may be a read error. The chain employs TRBV7-9 and TRBJ1-4; 7 nucleotides agree with TRBD1. V lost 5 bases and J lost 4; bases outside the gene matches: 7. The germline V gene encodes CDR1 SEHNR and CDR2 FQNEAQ (reference sequence). CDR3 size: 15 residues. CDR3 sequence (DNA): TGTGCCAGCAGCCCTTGGGACAGCCTTAATGAAAAACTGTTTTTT. It specifies CASSPWDSLNEKLFF.

The chain links TRBV4-3 to TRBJ1-4; D perhaps matches TRBD1 (5 bases). Trimming shortened V by 0 bases and J by 1 base, and 6 bases separated the two germline ends. Per the germline V gene, CDR1 is LGHNA and CDR2 is YSLEER. CDR3 length equals 15 residues. Written as DNA, the CDR3 is TGCGCCAGCAGCCAAGATGGGGGAACTAATGAAAAACTGTTTTTT. This codes for CASSQDGGTNEKLFF.

This clonotype was recorded many times. The chain has TRBV9 and TRBJ2-2, with 8 bases lining up with TRBD2. The CDR3 loop spans 15 amino acids. The trim removed 4 bases at V and 5 bases at J, leaving 7 bases unmatched. Germline-derived CDR1 and CDR2 are SGDLS and YYNGEE. The DNA of the CDR3 is TGTGCCAGCAGCTGGAGCGGGGGACCAACCGGGGAGCTGTTTTTT. It is translated as CASSWSGGPTGELFF.

This clonotype appeared once. The V gene is TRBV15, the J gene TRBJ1-4, with a possible D match to TRBD1 (5 bases). V lost 0 bases to trimming and J lost 6 bases, with 8 bases between them. Germline CDR1 is LNHNV and CDR2 is YYDKDF (reference sequence). This CDR3 is 14 amino acids long. CDR3 sequence reads: CATSRDPGDEKLFF. The DNA of the CDR3 is TGTGCCACCAGCAGAGACCCGGGGGATGAAAAACTGTTTTTT.

The sample holds a few counts of this clonotype. A read error may produce the germline difference seen at one junction end. The CDR3 sequence: CASSFQAGGGQETQYF. The CDR3 nucleotides are TGTGCCAGCAGCTTTCAAGCGGGAGGGGGCCAAGAGACCCAGTACTTC. J is TRBJ2-5 and V is TRBV5-1, with 10 positions matching TRBD2. The CDR3 extends over 16 amino acids. Looked up from germline, CDR1 is SGHRS and CDR2 is YFSETQ.

This clonotype was observed many times. V gene TRBV2 combines with J gene TRBJ2-7, with D perhaps TRBD2 (6 bases). The CDR3 spans 13 residues. V shed 4 bases and J shed 5 bases, with 12 bases lying between them. From germline, CDR1 is SNHLY and CDR2 FYNNEI. In DNA, the CDR3 is TGTGCCAGCAGTGTGCGGGGAGTAGACGAGCAGTACTTC. Translating it yields CASSVRGVDEQYF.

Worth noting for this clonotype: One base away lies a much larger clone, so this may be a sequencing read error. The chain uses TRBV29-1 and TRBJ1-2; 7 bases map to TRBD1. The CDR3 loop spans 13 amino acids. Per the germline V gene, CDR1 is SQVTM and CDR2 is ANQGSEA. V shed 6 bases, J shed 4 bases, and the junction held 8 bases outside the gene matches. The CDR3 spells CSVWKTGSYGYTF. CDR3 in DNA: TGCAGCGTCTGGAAGACAGGGTCCTATGGCTACACCTTC.

This clonotype appeared many times. The chain links TRBV7-2 to TRBJ2-7; 10 bases are shared with TRBD1. This CDR3 comprises 15 residues. Germline V gene sequence: CDR1 SGHTA, CDR2 FQGNSA. J gave up 8 bases and V 2 bases, and 9 bases lay outside the gene matches. CDR3 DNA sequence: TGTGCCAGCAGCTTACCTACGGGACAGGGGATTCAGCAGTACTTC. Its translation: CASSLPTGQGIQQYF.

This clonotype was observed at least ten times. The V gene is TRBV20-1, the J gene TRBJ1-1; D unresolved. Germline-derived CDR1 and CDR2 are DFQATT and SNEGSKA (reference sequence). V was trimmed by 5 bases and J by 3 bases, leaving 25 bases between them. There are 17 residues in the CDR3. CDR3 nucleotide sequence: TGCAGTGCTCCCATTAGCCCCAGGAGGGTAGGATACACTGAAGCTTTCTTT. Translation: CSAPISPRRVGYTEAFF.

This clonotype was picked up one time. The rearrangement links TRBV7-4 to TRBJ2-7; 9 bases align to TRBD2. Germline loops: CDR1 SGHVT, CDR2 SQSDAQ. The V segment lost 5 bases and the J segment 9 bases; nucleotides outside the gene matches: 14. This CDR3 spans 15 amino acids. The DNA of the CDR3 is TGTGCCAGCAGCCCGGGTAGCGGGGGTGAAGATACGCAGTACTTC. Translation gives CASSPGSGGEDTQYF. The full variable domain, completed using reference TRBV7-4 and TRBJ2-7, is GAGVSQSPRYKVAKRGRDVALRCDSISGHVTLYWYRQTLGQGSEVLTYSQSDAQRDKSGRPSGRFSAERPERSVSTLKIQRTEQGDSAVYLCASSPGSGGEDTQYFGPGTRLTVT.

The chain is built from TRBV9 and TRBJ1-1; D is undetermined. CDR1 is SGDLS, CDR2 YYNGEE, per germline. The CDR3 spans 14 residues. V was shortened by 0 bases and J by 6 bases, with 12 bases between the two germline ends. CDR3 DNA sequence: TGTGCCAGCAGCGTAGGCCAGGAAACCCCTGAAGCTTTCTTT. Protein product: CASSVGQETPEAFF.

This sequence joins TRBV7-9 and TRBJ1-5; D unclear. Trimming cost V 3 bases and J 9 bases, with 21 bases left between them. Germline assignment: CDR1 SEHNR and CDR2 FQNEAQ (reference sequence). This CDR3 spans 16 amino acids. CDR3 sequence reads: CASSFAVKSFTGPQHF. The CDR3 coding sequence is TGTGCCAGCAGCTTCGCAGTTAAGTCCTTTACGGGGCCCCAGCATTTT.

This clonotype was counted ten times or more. This chain uses TRBV6-5 with TRBJ1-1; the match to TRBD1 covers 9 bases. The CDR3 length is 14 residues. CDR1 and CDR2 (germline): MNHEY, SVGAGI. Trimming cost V 2 bases and J 9 bases; bases outside gene matches: 7. This CDR3 reads CASSYTGQGRKAFF. The DNA of the CDR3 is TGTGCCAGCAGTTACACCGGACAGGGGCGTAAAGCTTTCTTT.

This clonotype has ten or more counts. The chain is built from TRBV7-3 and TRBJ1-5; the D is unclear. CDR3 length: 16 residues. The germline V gene has CDR1 SGHTA and CDR2 FQGTGA. V gave up 5 bases and J gave up 7 bases, with 21 bases separating them. CDR3 loop: CASSLPPGFSSQPQHF. The DNA for the CDR3 is TGTGCCAGCAGCCTCCCCCCGGGTTTTAGTAGCCAGCCCCAGCATTTT.

This clonotype was seen many times. V gene TRBV20-1 combines with J gene TRBJ1-3; D gene unclear. V lost 0 bases to trimming and J lost 4 bases, with 4 bases between them. Germline CDR1 DFQATT, CDR2 SNEGSKA (reference sequence). The CDR3 loop spans 12 amino acids. The CDR3 region has the DNA TGCAGTGCTAGAGATGTCGGAAACACCATATATTTT. It translates to CSARDVGNTIYF.